The rows below give T cell receptor beta chains drawn from one sample of a study of long-term antiretroviral therapy in people with HIV. TCRdb's table, derived via immunoSEQ multiplex PCR, lists solely in-frame clones and lacks some. The sample lists 25,000 to 30,000 clones; 80% to 85% were seen once. Sequencing used unsorted PBMCs, obtained 0.4 years after starting antiretroviral therapy. The source of these receptors is a man younger than 35 with HIV. Both conserved end residues are part of each CDR3. Fields, in order: J gene, V gene, D gene, clone size, CDR3 protein, CDR3 DNA. D genes are given only for firm matches. Clone size is stated in some rows and not others, as once, few, many or a class when expanded.

j_gene: TRBJ1-1
v_gene: TRBV5-4
d_gene: -
abundance: few
CDR3aa: CASSLSPGLNTEAFF
CDR3nt: TGTGCCAGCAGCTTGTCCCCGGGACTGAACACTGAAGCTTTCTTT

j_gene: TRBJ1-1
v_gene: TRBV7-9
d_gene: TRBD1
abundance: -
CDR3aa: CASSAGDSQFRDTEAFF
CDR3nt: TGTGCCAGCAGCGCCGGGGACAGCCAATTTAGGGACACTGAAGCTTTCTTT

j_gene: TRBJ1-1
v_gene: TRBV27
d_gene: -
abundance: -
CDR3aa: CASSSRTLVRAFF
CDR3nt: TGTGCCAGCAGCTCCCGGACCTTAGTGAGGGCTTTCTTT

j_gene: TRBJ1-5
v_gene: TRBV19
d_gene: TRBD1
abundance: -
CDR3aa: CASSSTGTHQPQHF
CDR3nt: TGTGCCAGTAGTTCGACAGGGACCCATCAGCCCCAGCATTTT

j_gene: TRBJ1-1
v_gene: TRBV27
d_gene: -
abundance: once
CDR3aa: CASSQGGTEAFF
CDR3nt: TGTGCCAGCAGTCAAGGGGGGACTGAAGCTTTCTTT

j_gene: TRBJ1-1
v_gene: TRBV5-6
d_gene: -
abundance: -
CDR3aa: CASSFPGRSTEAFF
CDR3nt: TGTGCCAGCAGCTTCCCCGGGAGGAGCACTGAAGCTTTCTTT

j_gene: TRBJ1-3
v_gene: TRBV9
d_gene: -
abundance: -
CDR3aa: CASSVEGTAGNTIYF
CDR3nt: TGTGCCAGCAGCGTAGAGGGGACCGCTGGAAACACCATATATTTT

j_gene: TRBJ2-1
v_gene: TRBV14
d_gene: -
abundance: -
CDR3aa: CASSQDPRDEQFF
CDR3nt: TGTGCCAGCAGCCAAGATCCGAGGGATGAGCAGTTCTTC

j_gene: TRBJ1-1
v_gene: TRBV5-1
d_gene: -
abundance: -
CDR3aa: CASSLEEGAEAFF
CDR3nt: TGCGCCAGCAGCTTGGAAGAGGGCGCTGAAGCTTTCTTT

j_gene: TRBJ2-3
v_gene: TRBV11-2
d_gene: -
abundance: -
CDR3aa: CASSPGNTDTQYF
CDR3nt: TGTGCCAGCAGCCCAGGGAACACAGATACGCAGTATTTT

j_gene: TRBJ2-2
v_gene: TRBV7-2
d_gene: -
abundance: -
CDR3aa: CASSLRDYTGELFF
CDR3nt: TGTGCCAGCAGCCTCCGGGACTACACCGGGGAGCTGTTTTTT

j_gene: TRBJ2-1
v_gene: TRBV5-6
d_gene: -
abundance: -
CDR3aa: CASSFTRQLGPYNEQFF
CDR3nt: TGTGCCAGCAGCTTTACCCGACAGTTAGGCCCCTACAATGAGCAGTTCTTC

j_gene: TRBJ1-6
v_gene: TRBV14
d_gene: -
abundance: -
CDR3aa: CASSLHQTDRDENSPLHF
CDR3nt: TGTGCCAGCAGTCTACACCAGACGGACAGAGACGAAAATTCACCCCTCCACTTT

j_gene: TRBJ1-1
v_gene: TRBV5-6
d_gene: TRBD1
abundance: -
CDR3aa: CASSFDRAEAEAFF
CDR3nt: TGTGCCAGCAGCTTCGACAGGGCTGAAGCTGAAGCTTTCTTT

j_gene: TRBJ1-5
v_gene: TRBV4-1
d_gene: -
abundance: -
CDR3aa: CASSQVISLNQPQHF
CDR3nt: TGCGCCAGCAGCCAAGTTATCTCACTTAATCAGCCCCAGCATTTT

j_gene: TRBJ2-5
v_gene: TRBV19
d_gene: TRBD1
abundance: -
CDR3aa: CASSSATGTGGETQYF
CDR3nt: TGTGCCAGTAGTTCCGCTACCGGGACAGGGGGGGAGACCCAGTACTTC

j_gene: TRBJ2-3
v_gene: TRBV5-1
d_gene: -
abundance: -
CDR3aa: CASSPYGDTQYF
CDR3nt: TGCGCCAGCAGCCCATACGGGGATACGCAGTATTTT

j_gene: TRBJ1-5
v_gene: TRBV15
d_gene: -
abundance: -
CDR3aa: CATSRDRQAGQPQHF
CDR3nt: TGTGCCACCAGCAGAGACCGGCAGGCGGGTCAGCCCCAGCATTTT

j_gene: TRBJ1-1
v_gene: TRBV9
d_gene: -
abundance: -
CDR3aa: CASSSRTGNTEAFF
CDR3nt: TGTGCCAGCAGCTCCCGGACGGGGAACACTGAAGCTTTCTTT

j_gene: TRBJ2-7
v_gene: TRBV19
d_gene: -
abundance: few
CDR3aa: CASSLSPTSSYEQYF
CDR3nt: TGTGCCAGTAGTCTTTCTCCGACAAGCTCCTACGAGCAGTACTTC

j_gene: TRBJ2-1
v_gene: TRBV7-9
d_gene: -
abundance: -
CDR3aa: CASSPLSREYYNEQFF
CDR3nt: TGTGCCAGCAGTCCGCTGAGCAGGGAGTACTACAATGAGCAGTTCTTC

j_gene: TRBJ2-2
v_gene: TRBV4-1
d_gene: -
abundance: -
CDR3aa: CASSLRRDGTGELFF
CDR3nt: TGCGCCAGCAGCCTTAGGAGGGATGGAACCGGGGAGCTGTTTTTT

j_gene: TRBJ2-1
v_gene: TRBV7-2
d_gene: TRBD2
abundance: -
CDR3aa: CASSLTSGSRNEQFF
CDR3nt: TGTGCCAGCAGCCTGACTAGCGGGAGTAGAAATGAGCAGTTCTTC